This section outlines one TCR beta chain sequence together with its context. This clone was seen just once. This receptor's antigen is unknown. No base qualities exist here, and no much larger clone lies one base off it. These data originate in a study of blood T cell repertoires in COVID-19 (dated by TCRdb to 2020 to 2021). Concerning the study at large: Samples covering the acute and convalescent phases of COVID-19 were provided by collaborators in the United States, Italy and Spain. The dataset comprised deeply sampled blood TCRbeta repertoires from subjects exposed to, actively infected with, or recovered from COVID-19. The samples were drawn from the first 160 participants of the ongoing ImmuneRACE study and from 1,254 subjects provided by 6 global collaborators. A freely available public database, intended as a resource for researchers studying the immune response to SARS-CoV-2, is where the repertoires were released. The material from the prospective study consisted of cDNA or gDNA derived from T cells, B-cell-depleted T cells, or PBMCs. The sample metadata nearly always contained a de-identified subject ID, COVID-19 status, age in years and sex. Where HLA class I and class II types were available, the types were taken from metadata supplied by the sample provider, not from assay-based typing.

TCRbeta CDR3 regions were amplified from genomic DNA by means of the immunoSEQ Assay, a bias-controlled multiplex PCR. The paper's processing steps were these. The number of nucleated cells in each sample was estimated from the amplification of reference gene primers within the assay. To quantify the absolute abundance of each unique TCRbeta CDR3 rearrangement, sequence reads were collapsed and filtered. For each sample, productive Simpson clonality was calculated as the square root of Simpson's diversity index across productive rearrangements. TCRdb took over this immuneACCESS table, retaining in-frame rearrangements with V and J assigned. Such tables are incomplete; in checked studies, under half of the missing clones stem from an unresolved V gene, and the remainder is unexplained. D and trimming were read from the DNA, whereas the V and J calls and clone size are those reported in that table. In this sample the table shows about 180,000 clones, approximately 85% of which occur a single time. Jointly, the top ten make up about 8.4% of the sample.

Participants in the prospective study were aged roughly 18 to 100 years, lived in some 24 United States geographic areas, and enrolled through a virtual design. To assign participants to cohorts, the prospective study relied on clinical history that participants themselves reported in a screening survey and a study questionnaire. Recovered participants in ImmuneRACE Cohort 3 were defined as having two consecutive negative NP/OP PCR tests, clearance from a healthcare professional, or resolution of symptoms. In the prospective study, mobile phlebotomists collected whole blood, serum and a nasopharyngeal or oropharyngeal swab from each participant. Participants in the prospective study had the option to provide additional blood draws and questionnaires over a roughly 2-month period. Blood samples from the prospective study were shipped frozen or at room temperature prior to DNA extraction. V ends up 6 bases short and J 4 bases short, with an unmatched junction base count of 9. Including cysteine and phenylalanine, the CDR3 has 14 amino acids. Only the CDR3 DNA stays, 42 bases, in frame from base 1. The germline V gene sets CDR1 to SGHRS and CDR2 to YFSETQ.

Overall study outcomes, separate from this receptor: How much clinical and demographic metadata was included differed by source and by participant, and the metadata was provided uncurated.

The receptor's source is a woman younger than 35 who had recovered from COVID-19. Here the chain combines TRBV5-1 and TRBJ2-5; 7 bases in between match TRBD2. The sample comprised PBMCs or T cells enriched from blood (not recorded which). The CDR3: CASKGGGSTETQYF. Read as DNA, the sequence is TGCGCCAGCAAAGGTGGCGGGAGTACAGAGACCCAGTACTTC.